The present entry profiles one T cell receptor beta chain with its context. The antigen remains unidentified. The sample comes from a study of CXCR3-negative and CXCR3-positive naive CD8 T cells. The CDR3 length is 13 residues. Germline V lookup: CDR1 MNHEY, CDR2 SVGEGT. Via 5' RACE with UMI labels, TRB cDNA libraries were prepared. After re-calling the 5' RACE reads, TCRdb lists one entry per CDR3 protein, DNA absent. The ten top clones account for under 0.75%, within a sample of some 120,000 distinct CDR3 sequences. Regarding the study as a whole: Similar TRBV-TRBJ usage was seen in naive cells (both CXCR3-negative and CXCR3-positive), but memory cells differed. Each naive subset displayed comparably high diversity, whereas memory CD8+ cells displayed much lower diversity. PBMCs showed partially decreased CXCR3 expression after cryopreservation, and most assays used fresh PBMCs. CXCR3-expressing naive cells carried TRB CDR3s more hydrophobic than those of CXCR3-negative naive cells. From TRB CDR3 properties, TCR strength was inferred; surface CD5 did not differ between naive subsets.

The gene calls are TRBV6-2 or TRBV6-3 and TRBJ2-1. The TCR comes from a human donor in good health. Some clones in this sample may be carry-over from other donors' samples. The sequenced sample consisted of naive CXCR3+ CD8+ T cells from blood. Subset of the sample: CD45RO-CCR7+CD27+CD95- naive CD8+ T cells expressing CXCR3 (TNR3+). Here the CDR3 reads CASRMGLASEQFF.